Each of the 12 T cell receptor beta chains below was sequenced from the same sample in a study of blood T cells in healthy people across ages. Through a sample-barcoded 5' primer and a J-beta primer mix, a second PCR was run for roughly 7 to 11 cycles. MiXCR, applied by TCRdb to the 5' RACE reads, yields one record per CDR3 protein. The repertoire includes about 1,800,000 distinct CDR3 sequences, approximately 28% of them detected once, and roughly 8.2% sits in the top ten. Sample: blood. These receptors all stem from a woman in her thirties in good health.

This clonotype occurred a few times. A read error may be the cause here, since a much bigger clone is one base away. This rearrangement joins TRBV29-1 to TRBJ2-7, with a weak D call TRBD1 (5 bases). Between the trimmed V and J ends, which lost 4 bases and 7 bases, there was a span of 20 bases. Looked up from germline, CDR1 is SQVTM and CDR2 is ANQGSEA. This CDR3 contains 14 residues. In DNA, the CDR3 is TGCAGCGTTGTACCCAGGGCCATCTACAATGAGCAGTACTTC. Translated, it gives CSVVPRAIYNEQYF.

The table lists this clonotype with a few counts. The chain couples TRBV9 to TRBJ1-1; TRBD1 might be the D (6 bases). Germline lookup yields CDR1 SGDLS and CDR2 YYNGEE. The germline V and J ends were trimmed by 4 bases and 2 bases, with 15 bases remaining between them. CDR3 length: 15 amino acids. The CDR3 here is CASSPYTTGNTEAFF. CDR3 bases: TGTGCCAGCAGCCCTTATACGACAGGCAACACTGAAGCTTTCTTT.

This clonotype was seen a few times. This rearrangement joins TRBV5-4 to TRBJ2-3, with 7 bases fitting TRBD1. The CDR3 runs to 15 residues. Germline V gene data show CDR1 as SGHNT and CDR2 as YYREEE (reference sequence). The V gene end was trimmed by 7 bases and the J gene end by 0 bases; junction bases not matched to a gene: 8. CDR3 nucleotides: TGTGCCAGCCACCCCGGGACAGTTAGCACAGATACGCAGTATTTT. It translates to CASHPGTVSTDTQYF.

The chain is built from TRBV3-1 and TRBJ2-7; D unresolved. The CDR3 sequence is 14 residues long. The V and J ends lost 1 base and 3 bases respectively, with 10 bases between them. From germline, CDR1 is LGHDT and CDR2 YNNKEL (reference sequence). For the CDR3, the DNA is TGTGCCAGCAGCCAAGGAATTGTGGTCTACGAGCAGTACTTC. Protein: CASSQGIVVYEQYF.

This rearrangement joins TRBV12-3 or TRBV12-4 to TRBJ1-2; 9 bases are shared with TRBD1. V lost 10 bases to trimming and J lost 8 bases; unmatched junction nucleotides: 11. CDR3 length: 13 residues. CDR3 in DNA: TGTGCCATTTATTCACAGGGGGCGCGGGGCTACACCTTC. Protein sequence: CAIYSQGARGYTF.

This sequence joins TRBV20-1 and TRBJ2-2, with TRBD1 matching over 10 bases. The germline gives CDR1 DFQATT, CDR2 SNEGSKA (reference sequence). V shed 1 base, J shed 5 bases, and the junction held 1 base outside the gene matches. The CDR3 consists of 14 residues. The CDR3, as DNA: TGCAGTGCTAGAGGACAGGGGGCAACCGGGGAGCTGTTTTTT. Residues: CSARGQGATGELFF.

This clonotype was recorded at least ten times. The CDR3 region is CASSFNYQATNEKLFF. The CDR3 nucleotides read TGTGCCAGCAGCTTTAACTACCAGGCAACTAATGAAAAACTGTTTTTT. The chain links TRBV5-6 to TRBJ1-4; D unresolved. This CDR3 has 16 residues. Germline values: CDR1 SGHDT, CDR2 YYEEEE. The V gene lost 2 bases and the J gene lost 0 bases, with 11 bases spanning the gap.

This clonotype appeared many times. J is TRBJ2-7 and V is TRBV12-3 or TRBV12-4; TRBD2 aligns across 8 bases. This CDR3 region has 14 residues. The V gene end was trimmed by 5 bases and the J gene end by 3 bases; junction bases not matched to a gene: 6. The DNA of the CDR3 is TGTGCCAGCAGTCGGGGACTAGGGGACTACGAGCAGTACTTC. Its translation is CASSRGLGDYEQYF.

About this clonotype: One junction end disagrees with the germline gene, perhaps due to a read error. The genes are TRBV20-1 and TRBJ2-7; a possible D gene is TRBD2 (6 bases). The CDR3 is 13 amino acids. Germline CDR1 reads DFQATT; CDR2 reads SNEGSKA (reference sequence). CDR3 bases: TGCAGTGCTAGGGAATGGGACTCCTACGAGCAGGACTTC. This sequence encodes CSAREWDSYEQDF.

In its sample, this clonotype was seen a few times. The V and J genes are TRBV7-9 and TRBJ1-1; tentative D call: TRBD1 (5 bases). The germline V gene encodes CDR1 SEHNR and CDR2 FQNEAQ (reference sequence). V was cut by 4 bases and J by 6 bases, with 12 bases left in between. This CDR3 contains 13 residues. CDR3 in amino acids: CASSSGPGAEAFF. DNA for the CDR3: TGTGCCAGCAGCTCGGGACCGGGCGCTGAAGCTTTCTTT.

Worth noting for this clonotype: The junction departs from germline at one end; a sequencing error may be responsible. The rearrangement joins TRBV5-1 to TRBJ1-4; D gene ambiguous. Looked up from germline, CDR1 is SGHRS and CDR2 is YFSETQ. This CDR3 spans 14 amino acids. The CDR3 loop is CANSLRVGNEKLFF. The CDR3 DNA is TGCGCCAACAGCTTGAGAGTGGGTAATGAAAAACTGTTTTTT.

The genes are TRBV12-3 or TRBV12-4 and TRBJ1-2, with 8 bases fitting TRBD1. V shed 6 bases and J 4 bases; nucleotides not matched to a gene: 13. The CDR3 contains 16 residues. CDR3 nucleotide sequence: TGTGCCAGCAGGGCCCAAGGACAGGGCGGCGGCTATGGCTACACCTTC. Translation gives CASRAQGQGGGYGYTF.